The present TCR beta chain was sequenced within a study of blood T cell repertoires in COVID-19. Study information: Sites in the United States, Italy and Spain provided acute and convalescent COVID-19 samples. Sources were T cells, B-cell-depleted T cells, or PBMCs; the material itself was cDNA or gDNA.

Under the authors' procedure: Scientists estimated how many nucleated cells there were by amplifying reference gene primers. Profiled with immunoSEQ multiplex PCR; TCRdb holds only in-frame clones, not every one. V and J calls and clone size follow that table, whereas D and trimming were derived from the DNA. The sample holds about 80,000 clones, about 89% seen once. This CDR3 is 16 amino acids long. The V end was cut by 3 bases, the J end by 5 bases, with 15 bases between. Per germline, CDR1 SGDLS and CDR2 YYNGEE. The chain has TRBV9 and TRBJ1-6, with a tentative D call TRBD1 (6 bases). The sample was peripheral blood. The source is an older man with active or convalescent COVID-19. CDR3 in amino acids: CASSALQGGHNSPLHF. Written as DNA, the CDR3 is TGTGCCAGCAGCGCCCTACAGGGTGGCCATAATTCACCCCTCCACTTT. Based on the CDR3 plus reference TRBV9 and TRBJ1-6, the full variable domain is DSGVTQTPKHLITATGQRVTLRCSPRSGDLSVYWYQQSLDQGLQFLIQYYNGEERAKGNILERFSAQQFPDLHSELNLSSLELGDSALYFCASSALQGGHNSPLHFGNGTRLTVT.